Shown below are 3 T cell receptor beta chains from a single sample sequenced in a study of T cell responses to AZD1222 COVID-19 vaccine. Sequencing was performed with immunoSEQ multiplex PCR; in TCRdb, only in-frame clones are kept and a portion is missing. The repertoire consists of 150,000 to 200,000 clones, with approximately 90% occurring once and the leading ten covering roughly 0.98%. Sample: peripheral blood, taken 28 days after the second AZD1222 dose. The receptors shown here come from an adult who received the AZD1222 COVID-19 vaccine.

The V and J genes are TRBV5-1 and TRBJ1-1; weak D call: TRBD1 (6 bases). V was clipped by 3 bases and J by 5 bases, with 17 bases between them. The CDR3 spans 15 residues. Germline V gene sequence: CDR1 SGHRS, CDR2 YFSETQ. CDR3 residues: CASSYRLGGRTEAFF. CDR3 sequence (DNA): TGCGCCAGCAGCTACCGACTAGGGGGGAGGACTGAAGCTTTCTTT.

J is TRBJ2-3 and V is TRBV19, with TRBD1 matching 7 bases. From germline, CDR1 is LNHDA and CDR2 SQIVND (reference sequence). This CDR3 spans 15 amino acids. V lost 4 bases to trimming and J lost 2 bases; unmatched junction nucleotides: 6. The CDR3 region has the DNA TGTGCCAGTAGTAGGGACAGCGCCTCCACAGATACGCAGTATTTT. As protein: CASSRDSASTDTQYF.

The genes are TRBV6-4 and TRBJ1-1; no reliable D call. The CDR3 is 13 residues long. Trimming stripped 6 bases from V and 1 base from J, with 9 bases between. Germline CDR1 MRHNA, CDR2 SNTAGT. The CDR3 is CASRFDGNTEAFF. CDR3 nucleotides: TGTGCCAGCAGATTCGACGGGAACACTGAAGCTTTCTTT.